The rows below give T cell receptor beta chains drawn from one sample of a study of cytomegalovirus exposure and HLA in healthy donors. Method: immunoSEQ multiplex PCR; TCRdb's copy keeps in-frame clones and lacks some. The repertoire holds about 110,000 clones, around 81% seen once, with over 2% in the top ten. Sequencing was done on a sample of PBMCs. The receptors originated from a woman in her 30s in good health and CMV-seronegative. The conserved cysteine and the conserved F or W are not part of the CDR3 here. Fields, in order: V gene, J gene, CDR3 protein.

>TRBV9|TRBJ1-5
ASSVAGGNQPQH
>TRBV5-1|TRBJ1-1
ASSLYDPGAEAF
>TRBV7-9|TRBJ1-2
ASSTGGANYGYT
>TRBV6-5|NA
ASSYSSAGASNEQY
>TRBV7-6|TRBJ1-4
ASSYDSWNEKLF
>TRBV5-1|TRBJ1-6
ASSAAGTGAHSPLH
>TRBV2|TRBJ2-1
ASSEAPLSGGRSYNEQF
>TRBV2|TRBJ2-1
ASEGTSGPNEQF
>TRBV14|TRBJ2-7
ASSQVNPGQEQY
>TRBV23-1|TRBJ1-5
ASSRNRDRGCQPQH
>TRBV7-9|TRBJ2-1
ASSLIGAGGPREQF
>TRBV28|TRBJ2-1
ASSIPGSYNEQF
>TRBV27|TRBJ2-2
ASSFRWGERNTGELF
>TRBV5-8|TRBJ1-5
ASSFKGGSNQPQH
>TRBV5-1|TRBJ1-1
ASSLDRTGGAF
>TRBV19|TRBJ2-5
ASSIWAGEGTETQY
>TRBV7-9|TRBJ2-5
SSSSSLAGGGETQY
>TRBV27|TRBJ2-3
ASSLSRLAGPNTDTQY
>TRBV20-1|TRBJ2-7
SAGGGGGQY
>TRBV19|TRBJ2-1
ASARQGLTYNEQF
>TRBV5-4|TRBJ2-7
ASSGTSGRGGRYEQY
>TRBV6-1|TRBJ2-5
ASSERRLTKETQY
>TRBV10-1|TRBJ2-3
ASSGPSGYTDTQY
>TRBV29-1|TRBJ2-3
SVGPASGSTDTQY
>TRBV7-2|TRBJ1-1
ASSPQQGLGPEAF
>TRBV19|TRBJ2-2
ASSRNPRTSAPGELF
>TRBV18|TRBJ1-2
ASSLSGDYGYT
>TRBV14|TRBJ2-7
ASSIRRNSYEQY
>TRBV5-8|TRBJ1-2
ASSLDTGGYGYT
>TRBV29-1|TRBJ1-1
SVGRGSLAF
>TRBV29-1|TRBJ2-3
SPRAGDTQY
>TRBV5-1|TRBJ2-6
ASSQDSSGANVLT
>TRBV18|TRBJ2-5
ASYRTTQETQY
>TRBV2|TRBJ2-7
ASNPAGVVFYGYEQY
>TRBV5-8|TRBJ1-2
ASSIGTVRGYGYT
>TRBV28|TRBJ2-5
ASSSITGLAGSYQETQY
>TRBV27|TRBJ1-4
ASSLQPPGKLF
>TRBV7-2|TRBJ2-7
ASSTQTSGGWGQY
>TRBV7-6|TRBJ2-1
ASSRNRDRGLYNEQF
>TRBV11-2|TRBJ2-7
ASSLGLDYEQY
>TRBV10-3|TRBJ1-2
AINSNAQDGYT
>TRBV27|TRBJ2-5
ASSSEETQY
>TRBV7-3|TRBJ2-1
ASSLGSNEQF
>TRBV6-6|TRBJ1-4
ASSYGGRKLF
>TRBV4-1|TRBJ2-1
ASSQDGTSGYNEQF